The rows below give T cell receptor beta chains drawn from one sample of a study of cytomegalovirus exposure and HLA in healthy donors. Repertoires were generated with immunoSEQ multiplex PCR, while TCRdb's copy carries only in-frame clones and drops some. The sample has 160,000 or so clones, 78% seen once. Input material: PBMCs. These receptors were taken from a woman aged 40-49 years in good health and CMV-seronegative. The CDR3 runs from the conserved cysteine through the conserved F or W. D genes are given only for firm matches. Rows give clone size only sometimes, using once, few, many, or a class for an expanded clone.

>TRBD1|TRBV19|-|TRBJ2-1
CASSAWTGANEQFF
TGTGCCAGTAGTGCCTGGACAGGGGCCAATGAGCAGTTCTTC
>-|TRBV10-1|-|TRBJ1-4
CASSAATNEKLFF
TGCGCCAGCAGTGCCGCAACTAATGAAAAACTGTTTTTT
>TRBD1|TRBV10-1|-|TRBJ1-1
CASSDRTGMNTEAFF
TGCGCCAGCAGTGACCGGACAGGGATGAACACTGAAGCTTTCTTT
>TRBD1|TRBV27|-|TRBJ1-6
CASSRDRAVSPLHF
TGTGCCAGCAGTAGGGACAGGGCAGTTTCACCCCTCCACTTT
>-|TRBV12-5|-|TRBJ2-6
CASVQGWSSSGANVLTF
TGTGCTAGTGTTCAGGGTTGGTCTTCATCTGGGGCCAACGTCCTGACTTTC
>-|TRBV27|-|TRBJ2-3
CASSQGAGGPYTQYF
TGTGCCAGCAGTCAGGGGGCGGGGGGGCCTTATACGCAGTATTTT
>TRBD2|TRBV7-6|-|TRBJ2-3
CASSFSSGAQYF
TGTGCCAGCAGCTTTTCTAGCGGTGCGCAGTATTTT
>-|TRBV28|-|TRBJ1-5
CASSQRAGISNQPQHF
TGTGCCAGCAGCCAAAGGGCGGGGATTAGCAATCAGCCCCAGCATTTT
>-|TRBV7-6|-|TRBJ2-2
CASSLESGSNTGELFF
TGTGCCAGCAGCTTAGAGTCTGGCTCTAACACCGGGGAGCTGTTTTTT
>TRBD1|TRBV11-2|-|TRBJ2-7
CASSLGGQGLDEQYF
TGTGCCAGCAGCTTAGGGGGACAGGGTTTGGACGAGCAGTACTTC
>-|TRBV6-5|-|TRBJ1-5
CASSYSGGNQPQHF
TGTGCCAGCAGTTACTCCGGGGGAAATCAGCCCCAGCATTTT
>-|TRBV7-8|-|TRBJ1-2
CASSLIARGGGYTF
TGTGCCAGCAGCTTAATTGCTAGGGGCGGTGGCTACACCTTC
>TRBD2|TRBV18|once|TRBJ2-1
CASSLQGLAGGYNEQFF
TGTGCCAGCTCACTCCAGGGACTAGCGGGAGGTTACAATGAGCAGTTCTTC
>-|TRBV19|once|TRBJ1-4
CASNDNRREKLFF
TGTGCCAGTAATGACAACCGGAGGGAAAAACTGTTTTTT
>-|TRBV11-1|-|TRBJ1-4
CASSLVGQSNEKLFF
TGTGCCAGCAGCTTAGTGGGACAATCCAATGAAAAACTGTTTTTT
>-|TRBV18|-|TRBJ1-1
CASSPPDRLNTEAFF
TGTGCCAGCTCACCGCCCGACAGGTTGAACACTGAAGCTTTCTTT
>-|TRBV5-1|-|TRBJ2-3
CASSLPRADTQYF
TGCGCCAGCAGCCTCCCGAGGGCGGATACGCAGTATTTT
>TRBD1|TRBV12-5|-|TRBJ1-5
CASGPLPGQGESNQPQHF
TGTGCTAGTGGTCCCCTCCCGGGACAGGGAGAATCCAATCAGCCCCAGCATTTT
>TRBD1|TRBV5-4|few|TRBJ2-7
CASSNRQGGYEQYF
TGTGCCAGCAGCAACCGACAGGGTGGCTACGAGCAGTACTTC
>-|TRBV27|-|TRBJ2-1
CASSLDMIEQFF
TGTGCCAGCAGTTTAGACATGATTGAGCAGTTCTTC
>-|TRBV6-5|-|TRBJ1-1
CASRFTGSNTEAFF
TGTGCCAGCAGGTTCACAGGGTCGAACACTGAAGCTTTCTTT
>-|TRBV6-6|few|TRBJ1-2
CASSDSPLYGYTF
TGTGCCAGCAGTGACAGTCCCCTCTATGGCTACACCTTC
>TRBD1|TRBV9|-|TRBJ1-6
CASSVAGTGGVNSPLHF
TGTGCCAGCAGCGTAGCGGGGACAGGGGGCGTCAACTCACCCCTCCACTTT
>-|TRBV2|-|TRBJ2-4
CASSGAGAGTKNIQYF
TGTGCCAGCAGTGGGGCGGGGGCAGGGACCAAAAACATTCAGTACTTC
>-|TRBV4-1|-|TRBJ2-7
CASSQGDSRRGYEQYF
TGCGCCAGCAGCCAAGGGGACAGTCGCCGGGGGTACGAGCAGTACTTC
>TRBD1|TRBV6-1|-|TRBJ2-5
CASSDRWDSQETQYF
TGTGCCAGCAGTGACAGGTGGGACAGCCAAGAGACCCAGTACTTC
>-|TRBV18|-|TRBJ2-5
CASSGPPRQETQYF
TGTGCCAGCTCAGGGCCCCCAAGGCAAGAGACCCAGTACTTC
>-|TRBV7-2|-|TRBJ1-1
CASSLQGYTEAFF
TGTGCCAGCAGCTTACAGGGTTACACTGAAGCTTTCTTT
>TRBD1|TRBV7-8|-|TRBJ1-2
CASSRGGRDSSLYGYTF
TGTGCCAGCAGCCGTGGGGGGCGGGACAGTTCTCTCTATGGCTACACCTTC
>-|TRBV6-5|-|TRBJ2-7
CASSSSGVRSIYEQYF
TGTGCCAGCAGTTCCTCAGGTGTCAGGTCGATCTACGAGCAGTACTTC
>TRBD1|TRBV5-6|-|TRBJ1-4
CASSRGQADEKLFF
TGTGCCAGCAGCCGAGGACAGGCCGATGAAAAACTGTTTTTT
>TRBD2|TRBV29-1|-|TRBJ2-5
CSTRGGGGGQETQYF
TGCAGCACAAGAGGTGGTGGCGGGGGGCAAGAGACCCAGTACTTC
>-|TRBV21-1|-|TRBJ2-5
CASSKNRGKETQYF
TGTGCCAGCAGCAAGAATAGGGGGAAAGAGACCCAGTACTTC
>TRBD2|TRBV5-4|once|TRBJ2-7
CASSLGGSGGAYEQYF
TGTGCCAGCAGCTTGGGGGGCAGCGGGGGGGCCTACGAGCAGTACTTC
>-|TRBV5-1|-|TRBJ2-7
CASSRGQSRNDVYEQYF
TGCGCCAGCAGCCGCGGACAGTCTCGAAACGACGTCTACGAGCAGTACTTC
>TRBD2|TRBV5-4|-|TRBJ2-1
CASSLSPAGGLNEQFF
TGTGCCAGCAGCTTGTCTCCCGCGGGGGGGTTAAATGAGCAGTTCTTC
>-|TRBV5-1|-|TRBJ2-1
CASSLAGGGAEQFF
TGCGCCAGCAGCTTGGCCGGCGGCGGGGCCGAGCAGTTCTTC
>-|TRBV7-8|few|TRBJ1-2
CASSLSRGSPGGYTF
TGTGCCAGCAGCTTATCTCGGGGAAGTCCGGGCGGCTACACCTTC
>TRBD1|TRBV5-1|-|TRBJ2-3
CASSSGTVEDTQYF
TGCGCCAGCAGCTCCGGGACAGTGGAAGATACGCAGTATTTT
>TRBD2|TRBV6-5|few|TRBJ2-5
CASSYLAGGETQYF
TGTGCCAGCAGTTATTTAGCGGGGGGGGAGACCCAGTACTTC
>TRBD1|TRBV5-1|-|TRBJ2-3
CASSRDGQGVDTQYF
TGCGCCAGCAGCAGGGATGGACAGGGAGTAGATACGCAGTATTTT
>-|TRBV7-9|-|TRBJ1-4
CASLMRTNEKLFF
TGTGCCAGCCTGATGAGAACTAATGAAAAACTGTTTTTT
>TRBD2|TRBV10-3|-|TRBJ2-7
CAIGPSGGSYEQYF
TGTGCCATCGGCCCTAGCGGGGGCTCCTACGAGCAGTACTTC
>-|TRBV5-4|-|TRBJ2-3
CASSLATPTDTQYF
TGTGCCAGCAGCTTGGCCACACCCACAGATACGCAGTATTTT
>-|TRBV25-1|-|TRBJ1-2
CASSEWAQGNYGYTF
TGTGCCAGCAGTGAATGGGCCCAGGGTAACTATGGCTACACCTTC
>-|TRBV6-4|-|TRBJ2-3
CASSDTGRADTQYF
TGTGCCAGCAGTGACACAGGCAGAGCAGATACGCAGTATTTT
>-|TRBV4-1|-|TRBJ2-1
CASSQVKGEGSYNEQFF
TGCGCCAGCAGCCAAGTGAAGGGGGAGGGCTCCTACAATGAGCAGTTCTTC
>-|TRBV10-1|-|TRBJ1-4
CASSESGQRGEKLFF
TGCGCCAGCAGTGAGAGTGGACAAAGGGGTGAAAAACTGTTTTTT
>-|TRBV7-6|-|TRBJ2-7
CASSRIGGSYEQYF
TGTGCCAGCTCTCGTATAGGGGGTTCCTACGAGCAGTACTTC
>TRBD1|TRBV19|-|TRBJ2-7
CASADRGSYEQYF
TGTGCCAGTGCTGACAGGGGCTCCTACGAGCAGTACTTC
>-|TRBV5-4|-|TRBJ1-1
CASNEGRRDTEAFF
TGTGCCAGTAATGAAGGACGGAGGGACACTGAAGCTTTCTTT